This T cell receptor beta chain was found in a study of shared clonotypes between healthy human individuals. Points from the study as a whole: Rarefaction analysis demonstrated incomplete sorted-subset sequencing notwithstanding large depth. Limitation of the genetic and exposure-history diversity represented came from the few donors.

Naive CD8 cells, CD45RO-negative and positively selected for CCR7, excluded terminally differentiated effector memory CD45RA+ cells. Notes on this clone: Its antigen remains unknown.

The CDR3 runs to 14 residues. Trimming shortened V by 1 base and J by 2 bases, and 9 bases separated the two germline ends. The V gene's germline CDR1 is SEHNR and CDR2 FQNEAQ (reference sequence). Deep-level running was used for the assay. Several immunoSEQ plates received, in even portions, the genomic DNA of each subset. Only in-frame clones appear in the TCRdb table, and some are missing; sequencing was by immunoSEQ multiplex PCR. The table includes around 1.9 million clones, about 93% detected once. The TCR comes from a young man in good health. Some clones in this sample may be carry-over from other donors' samples. The V call is TRBV7-9, the J call TRBJ2-7; tentative D call: TRBD1 (5 bases). Sequences were obtained from naive CD8+ T cells from PBMCs. CDR3 amino acids: CASSLGTLPYEQYF. DNA for the CDR3: TGTGCCAGCAGCTTAGGGACACTTCCCTACGAGCAGTACTTC.